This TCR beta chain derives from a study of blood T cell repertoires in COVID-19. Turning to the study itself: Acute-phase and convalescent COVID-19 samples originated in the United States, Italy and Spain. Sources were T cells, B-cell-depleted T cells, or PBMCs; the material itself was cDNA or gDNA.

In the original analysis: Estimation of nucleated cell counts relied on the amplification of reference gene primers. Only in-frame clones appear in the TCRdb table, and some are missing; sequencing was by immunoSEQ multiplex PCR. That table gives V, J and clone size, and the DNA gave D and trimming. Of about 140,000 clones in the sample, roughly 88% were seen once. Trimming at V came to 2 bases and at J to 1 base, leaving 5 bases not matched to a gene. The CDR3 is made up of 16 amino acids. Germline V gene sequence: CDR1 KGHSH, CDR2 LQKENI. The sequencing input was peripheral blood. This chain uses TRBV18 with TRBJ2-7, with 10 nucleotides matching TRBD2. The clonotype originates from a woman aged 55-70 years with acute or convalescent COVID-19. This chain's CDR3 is CASSPFSGGGSYEQYF. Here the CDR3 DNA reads TGTGCCAGCTCACCATTCAGCGGGGGGGGTTCCTACGAGCAGTACTTC.